The rows below give T cell receptor beta chains drawn from one sample of a study of patients and donors after allogeneic stem cell transplantation. TCRdb passed the RT-PCR reads through MiXCR, listing each CDR3 protein once. This sample has about 230,000 distinct CDR3 sequences, with roughly 14% found just once. The sequenced sample was blood, either unsorted or a sorted T cell fraction (not recorded which). Every receptor here comes from a human donor who was either an allogeneic HSCT recipient or a stem cell or donor lymphocyte infusion donor (not recorded which). It is not recorded whose cells these are; they may come from a transplant donor. The CDR3 runs from the conserved cysteine through the conserved F or W. The order of the fields is V gene, clone size, D gene, J gene, CDR3 DNA, CDR3 protein. A D gene is named only where the DNA matches it firmly. Not all rows give a size; the values are once, few, many and, for expanded clones, a class.

TRBV20-1	NA	TRBD1	TRBJ1-4	TGCAGTCCCAGAGATCCAGGGGGCCTGATTGAAAAACTGTTTTTT	CSPRDPGGLIEKLFF
TRBV18	NA	NA	TRBJ2-7	TGTGCCAGCTCACCGGGACACCGATACGAGCAGTACTTC	CASSPGHRYEQYF
TRBV12-5	NA	TRBD1	TRBJ1-2	TGTGCTAGTGGTTCGCGACAGGGAGGCTACACCTTC	CASGSRQGGYTF
TRBV6-7	few	TRBD1	TRBJ1-1	TGTGCCAGCAGTTACAGGACAGGGGGCGGTGAAGCTTTCTTT	CASSYRTGGGEAFF
TRBV20-1	few	NA	TRBJ2-7	TGCAGTGCTCACTTACTTGCTAGAAACGAGCAGTACTTC	CSAHLLARNEQYF
TRBV7-3	NA	TRBD1	TRBJ1-1	TGTGCCAGCAGCCCTACCCGGCCAGGGGGGTCGACTGAAGCTTTCTTT	CASSPTRPGGSTEAFF
TRBV5-6	few	TRBD1	TRBJ2-2	TGTGCCAGCAGCCCCACGGACAGGAGTAACACCGGGGAGCTGTTTTTT	CASSPTDRSNTGELFF
TRBV6-2/TRBV6-3	NA	TRBD1	TRBJ2-6	TGTGCCAGCAGGTCGGGACAGGGGAGGACTGGGGCCAACGTCCTGACTTTC	CASRSGQGRTGANVLTF
TRBV18	NA	NA	TRBJ1-3	TGTGCCAGCTCACCACAAAGGGCAGGGCCGACCTCTGGAAACACCATATATTTT	CASSPQRAGPTSGNTIYF
TRBV7-9	few	NA	TRBJ2-4	TGTGCCAGCAGCCCGTCCGGCAGGGAAAAAAACATTCAGTACTTC	CASSPSGREKNIQYF
TRBV5-4	few	TRBD1	TRBJ2-1	TGTGCCAGCAGCTTTCCGGGACAGGGGTACAATGAGCAGTTCTTC	CASSFPGQGYNEQFF
TRBV29-1	many	NA	TRBJ1-1	TGCAGCGTCCAACAGACCGGGAACACTGAAGCTTTCTTT	CSVQQTGNTEAFF
TRBV9	NA	NA	TRBJ2-1	TGTGCCAGCAGCGTACTCTCGGGGGCAGTTGGCAATGAGCAGTTCTTC	CASSVLSGAVGNEQFF
TRBV19	NA	TRBD1	TRBJ1-2	TGTGCCACCAGCTTGGACAGGGGATATGGCTACACCTTC	CATSLDRGYGYTF
TRBV24-1	few	NA	TRBJ1-4	TGTGCCACCAGTGATGTGGGTGAGGGGGAAAAACTGTTTTTT	CATSDVGEGEKLFF
TRBV4-2	NA	NA	TRBJ1-4	TGTGCCAGCAGCCAGAAGAGTGGGGGCGTGGGTGAAAAACTGTTTTTT	CASSQKSGGVGEKLFF
TRBV7-2	NA	NA	TRBJ1-1	TGTGCCAGCAGCCCGCCGATTAGGCTTTTCGAGACTGAAGCTTTCTTT	CASSPPIRLFETEAFF
TRBV27	NA	TRBD2	TRBJ2-1	TGTGCCAGCGGACTAGGGCCCTCCTACAATGAGCAGTTCTTC	CASGLGPSYNEQFF
TRBV11-3	NA	NA	TRBJ1-2	TGTGCCAGCAGCGTAGGACAGATTAACTATGGCTACACCTTC	CASSVGQINYGYTF
TRBV7-3	few	TRBD1	TRBJ1-2	TGTGCCAGCAGCCCGACAGGGGGATTAAACTATGGCTACACCTTC	CASSPTGGLNYGYTF
TRBV29-1	many	NA	TRBJ1-2	TGCAGCGTTGAAAGCTTCGGGAACAGCCAGTTTTTTAACTATGGCTACACCTTC	CSVESFGNSQFFNYGYTF
TRBV4-1	few	NA	TRBJ1-3	TGCGCCAGCAGTCAGTGGTGGGGGGGAGGAAACACCATATATTTT	CASSQWWGGGNTIYF
TRBV3-1	many	NA	TRBJ1-1	TGTGCCAGCAGGCCTCGGACAGACGCGACTGAAGCTTTCTTT	CASRPRTDATEAFF
TRBV19	once	NA	TRBJ1-1	TGTGCCAGTAACGAGGAAATGAACACTGAAGCTTTCTTT	CASNEEMNTEAFF
TRBV7-9	few	NA	TRBJ1-2	TGTGCCAGCAGTTCGACTCTGGTACCCTATGGCTACACCTTC	CASSSTLVPYGYTF
TRBV12-3/TRBV12-4	NA	NA	TRBJ2-5	TGTGCCAGCAGTCGGGGGTGGTCGAGGGAGACCCAGTACTTC	CASSRGWSRETQYF
TRBV29-1	NA	NA	TRBJ2-7	TGCAGCGGGGGGAAGGGCCGATCCTACGAGCAGTACTTC	CSGGKGRSYEQYF
TRBV20-1	many	NA	TRBJ1-2	TGCAGTGCTAGAGATGTTACGGGCGGCTATGGCTACACCTTC	CSARDVTGGYGYTF
TRBV5-1	many	NA	TRBJ1-1	TGCGCCAGCAGCCCCATGAGGGACGGCACTGAAGCTTTCTTT	CASSPMRDGTEAFF
TRBV20-1	many	NA	TRBJ2-5	TGCAGTGCAGCCGGCTCCGATGGGACCCAGTACTTC	CSAAGSDGTQYF
TRBV28	NA	TRBD2	TRBJ2-1	TGTGCCAGCAGTCACGGGGGGTCCAATGAGCAGTTCTTC	CASSHGGSNEQFF
TRBV20-1	NA	NA	TRBJ2-3	TGCAGTGTCCCTATTTTAGATACGCAGTATTTT	CSVPILDTQYF
TRBV29-1	many	NA	TRBJ2-5	TGCAGCGTCATTCTGGGGGGAGGCGAGACCCAGTACTTC	CSVILGGGETQYF
TRBV7-9	few	TRBD2	TRBJ2-3	TGTGCCAGCAGTTCTGGACTAGCGGGAAGGGCAGATACGCAGTATTTT	CASSSGLAGRADTQYF
TRBV9	NA	TRBD1	TRBJ1-5	TGTGCCAGCAGCGTCCGGGACAGGGGGCAGTGGAGCAATCAGCCCCAGCATTTT	CASSVRDRGQWSNQPQHF
TRBV5-5	many	TRBD1	TRBJ2-1	TGTGCCAGCAGCTTGGAACCAGGGGGCATCTATGAGCAGTTCTTC	CASSLEPGGIYEQFF
TRBV6-1	few	TRBD1	TRBJ2-2	TGTGCCAGCAGTATAAGGACAGGGGGGAGCACCGGGGAGCTGTTTTTT	CASSIRTGGSTGELFF
TRBV4-1	many	TRBD1	TRBJ2-7	TGCGCCAGCAGCCAAGATCCGCAGGGGGCTCAATACGAGCAGTACTTC	CASSQDPQGAQYEQYF
TRBV5-1	NA	NA	TRBJ2-3	TGCGCCAGCAGCATCGGGGCGGGAGATACGCAGTATTTT	CASSIGAGDTQYF
TRBV7-6	NA	NA	TRBJ2-7	TGTGCCAGCAGCTTCGACCAGGACTACGAGCAGTACTTC	CASSFDQDYEQYF
TRBV6-2/TRBV6-3	NA	NA	TRBJ2-1	TGTGCCAGCAGTCCGGGGGTGGTTTCCTACAATGAGCAGTTCTTC	CASSPGVVSYNEQFF